This T cell receptor beta chain was retrieved from a study of T cell changes during pregnancy in multiple sclerosis. Profiled with immunoSEQ multiplex PCR; TCRdb holds only in-frame clones, not every one. The repertoire has around 50,000 clones, 95% of them found once; the top ten carry 5.5% to 7%. Germline V gene data show CDR1 as MGHRA and CDR2 as YSYEKL. V dropped 0 bases and J dropped 3; count of bases not matched to a gene: 4. The CDR3 spans 15 residues. The sequencing here drew on CD8+ T cells from peripheral blood mononuclear cells, taken in the first trimester of pregnancy. The gene calls are TRBV4-1 and TRBJ2-7; 8 nucleotides line up with TRBD2. The receptor was isolated from a female donor with multiple sclerosis, enrolled in a pregnancy study. DNA of the CDR3: TGCGCCAGCAGCCAAGACGAACGGGAGGGCTACGAGCAGTACTTC. Protein: CASSQDEREGYEQYF.